The 30 T cell receptor beta chains given below trace back to one sample, sequenced in a study of blood T cell repertoires in COVID-19. Profiled with immunoSEQ multiplex PCR; TCRdb holds only in-frame clones, not every one. Here the sample spans more than 300,000 clones, around 87% being singletons. Sequencing was performed on PBMCs or T cells enriched from blood (not recorded which). These receptors all come from a man aged 35-49 years in a cohort exposed to, infected with or recovered from COVID-19 (not recorded which).

This chain uses TRBV20-1 with TRBJ1-2, with D possibly TRBD1 on 6 matching bases. V was cut by 3 bases and J by 2 bases, with 19 bases left in between. CDR3 length: 16 residues. The germline CDR1 and CDR2 sequences are DFQATT and SNEGSKA (reference sequence). CDR3 loop: CSASSGAGSINYGYTF. CDR3 DNA: TGCAGTGCTAGTTCAGGGGCCGGTTCCATCAACTATGGCTACACCTTC.

This clone appeared a few times. This sequence joins TRBV3-1 (or the pseudogene TRBV3-2) and TRBJ2-7; TRBD2 aligns across 10 bases. Germline V gene data show CDR1 as LGHDT and CDR2 as YNNKEL (reference sequence). The V gene end was trimmed by 3 bases and the J gene end by 7 bases; junction bases not matched to a gene: 12. The CDR3 is made up of 16 amino acids. In DNA form, the CDR3 reads TGTGCCAGCAGCCAGTTCGTTTGGACAGCGGGAGGGGAGCAGTACTTC. Amino acids: CASSQFVWTAGGEQYF.

This chain joins TRBV2 and TRBJ2-2, with D unresolved. The CDR3 consists of 12 residues. Germline values: CDR1 SNHLY, CDR2 FYNNEI. V was clipped by 11 bases and J by 2 bases, with 9 bases between them. For the CDR3, the DNA is TGTGCCTGCGGAATTAACACCGGGGAGCTGTTTTTT. Its translation: CACGINTGELFF.

The gene calls are TRBV28 and TRBJ2-1, with unresolved D. The germline CDR1 and CDR2 sequences are MDHEN and SYDVKM. V was cut by 6 bases and J by 4 bases, with 13 bases left in between. The CDR3 totals 14 residues. The chain's CDR3 is CASSSPGAYNEQFF. The CDR3 DNA sequence: TGTGCCAGCAGCTCGCCCGGAGCGTACAATGAGCAGTTCTTC.

The rearrangement links TRBV27 to TRBJ2-1; tentative D call: TRBD1 (7 bases). This CDR3 has 15 residues. Trimming pared 2 bases from V and 4 bases from J, leaving 12 bases between. Germline V gives CDR1 MNHEY, CDR2 SMNVEV (reference sequence). The CDR3 here is CASSLRAGGYNEQFF. The CDR3 nucleotides are TGTGCCAGCAGTTTAAGGGCAGGGGGGTACAATGAGCAGTTCTTC.

This rearrangement joins TRBV5-4 to TRBJ2-5, with D perhaps TRBD1 (6 bases). Looked up from germline, CDR1 is SGHNT and CDR2 is YYREEE (reference sequence). The ends were cut back, 0 bases at V and 5 bases at J, with 11 bases in the middle. The CDR3 is 14 amino acids. The CDR3 reads CASSLGGQLETQYF. The CDR3 DNA reads as TGTGCCAGCAGCTTGGGGGGACAATTGGAGACCCAGTACTTC.

This rearrangement joins TRBV3-1 (or the pseudogene TRBV3-2) to TRBJ1-3, with D perhaps matching TRBD1 (5 bases). The CDR3 is 16 residues long. The germline V and J ends were trimmed by 4 bases and 4 bases, with 17 bases remaining between them. Germline V CDR1 and CDR2: LGHDT, YNNKEL (reference sequence). The CDR3 reads CASSRNPDTYGNTIYF. CDR3 sequence (DNA): TGTGCCAGCAGCCGAAACCCGGACACGTACGGAAACACCATATATTTT.

The chain links TRBV5-1 to TRBJ2-3; D remains unclear. V dropped 4 bases and J dropped 4 bases, with 13 bases sitting between them. Germline CDR1 is SGHRS and CDR2 is YFSETQ. The CDR3 is 14 amino acids. The DNA of the CDR3 is TGCGCCAGCAGCCGCCCCTCGGGTGCAGATACGCAGTATTTT. Encoded protein: CASSRPSGADTQYF.

J is TRBJ1-5 and V is TRBV28; a possible D gene is TRBD1 (5 bases). The CDR3 spans 15 residues. CDR1 and CDR2 (germline): MDHEN, SYDVKM. The germline V and J ends were trimmed by 7 bases and 5 bases, with 18 bases remaining between them. The CDR3 spells CASKKRGRDDQPQHF. CDR3 DNA sequence: TGTGCCAGCAAAAAAAGAGGCAGGGATGATCAGCCCCAGCATTTT. The full variable domain, rest sourced from reference TRBV28 and TRBJ1-5, is DVKVTQSSRYLVKRTGEKVFLECVQDMDHENMFWYRQDPGLGLRLIYFSYDVKMKEKGDIPEGYSVSREKKERFSLILESASTNQTSMYLCASKKRGRDDQPQHFGDGTRLSIL.

This chain uses TRBV11-1 with TRBJ1-6; no definite D call. The CDR3 totals 13 residues. In germline, CDR1 is SGHAT, CDR2 FQDESV (reference sequence). V shed 5 bases and J shed 10 bases, with 12 bases lying between them. Written as DNA, the CDR3 is TGTGCCAGCAGCCCCGAGGTCCAGTCACCCCTCCACTTT. Protein sequence: CASSPEVQSPLHF.

This clone occurred a few times. The chain uses TRBV7-8 and TRBJ2-5; 11 nucleotides line up with TRBD2. The V gene end was trimmed by 8 bases and the J gene end by 6 bases; junction bases not matched to a gene: 11. CDR3 length: 15 residues. Looked up from germline, CDR1 is SGHVS and CDR2 is FQNEAQ. This chain's CDR3 is CASQPLLAGGKTQYF. Written as DNA, the CDR3 is TGTGCCAGCCAACCCCTTCTAGCGGGAGGAAAGACCCAGTACTTC.

The rearrangement links TRBV7-8 to TRBJ1-4, with D unresolved. The CDR3 extends over 13 amino acids. Trimming removed 5 bases at V and 7 bases at J, with 11 bases between. Germline lookup yields CDR1 SGHVS and CDR2 FQNEAQ. The CDR3 DNA follows: TGTGCCAGCAGCAGGGAGGCCTTTGAAAAACTGTTTTTT. Its translation: CASSREAFEKLFF.

The J gene is TRBJ1-1, the V gene TRBV18, with D maybe TRBD1 (6 bases). The V end lost 3 bases, the J end lost 2 bases, and 13 bases lay between the germline ends. The CDR3 totals 15 residues. Germline values: CDR1 KGHSH, CDR2 LQKENI. The CDR3 protein is CASSPATGRNTEAFF. CDR3 coding DNA: TGTGCCAGCTCACCCGCGACAGGAAGAAACACTGAAGCTTTCTTT.

The count of this clone is one. V usage is TRBV19 and J usage is TRBJ2-1, with TRBD2 matching over 11 bases. The CDR3 has 16 residues. Germline trimming cut 5 bases from V and 3 bases from J; bases unmatched to any gene: 6. The germline V gene encodes CDR1 LNHDA and CDR2 SQIVND (reference sequence). The CDR3 DNA sequence: TGTGCCAGTAGTTCGGGACTAGCGGACCACTACAATGAGCAGTTCTTC. Translation gives CASSSGLADHYNEQFF.

The V and J genes are TRBV19 and TRBJ2-3; no reliable D call. Germline values: CDR1 LNHDA, CDR2 SQIVND (reference sequence). V was pared by 3 bases and J by 9 bases, with 25 bases between. The CDR3 runs to 17 residues. The CDR3 bases are TGTGCCAGTAGTATTAGACTCAGTATAGATGCTAGGTCCACGCAGTATTTT. This codes for CASSIRLSIDARSTQYF.

About this clone: The sample carries other DNA sequences with the same CDR3. This sequence joins TRBV5-1 and TRBJ1-2; D is possibly TRBD1 (6 bases). V was pared by 0 bases and J by 0 bases, with 12 bases between. This CDR3 contains 16 residues. CDR1 and CDR2 (germline): SGHRS, YFSETQ. The CDR3 region has the DNA TGCGCCAGCAGCTTGGGGCGGGGGGCCGCTAACTATGGCTACACCTTC. Its protein product is CASSLGRGAANYGYTF.

This clone was observed once. The rearrangement joins TRBV6-5 to TRBJ1-2, with 9 bases lining up with TRBD1. The CDR3 is 13 residues long. V was pared by 8 bases and J by 5 bases, with 6 bases of the junction left unmatched. In germline, CDR1 is MNHEY, CDR2 SVGAGI. The CDR3 DNA reads TGTGCCAGCCGGACAGGGGAGGTTTATGGCTACACCTTC. It translates to CASRTGEVYGYTF.

V and J are TRBV28 and TRBJ1-6; D gene ambiguous. This CDR3 comprises 16 residues. Trimming removed 6 bases from V and 0 bases from J, with 12 bases in between. CDR1 and CDR2 (germline): MDHEN, SYDVKM. CDR3 in DNA: TGTGCCAGCAGACCCCGCGGGAGCTCCTATAATTCACCCCTCCACTTT. As protein: CASRPRGSSYNSPLHF.

The chain combines TRBV2 with TRBJ2-1; no reliable D call. The CDR3 is 11 residues long. The ends were cut back, 7 bases at V and 4 bases at J, with 5 bases in the middle. Per the germline V gene, CDR1 is SNHLY and CDR2 is FYNNEI. The CDR3 region has the DNA TGTGCCAGCAACAGATACAATGAGCAGTTCTTC. It is translated as CASNRYNEQFF.

This chain joins TRBV5-1 and TRBJ2-1, with TRBD2 matching over 13 bases. CDR3 size: 20 residues. V dropped 0 bases and J dropped 0; count of bases not matched to a gene: 9. The germline gives CDR1 SGHRS, CDR2 YFSETQ. The CDR3 here is CASSLAGLAGAPSSYNEQFF. The CDR3 DNA reads TGCGCCAGCAGCTTGGCAGGACTAGCGGGAGCACCGAGCTCCTACAATGAGCAGTTCTTC.

V is TRBV19 and J is TRBJ2-6; possibly TRBD1 for D (6 bases). This CDR3 is built from 17 residues. V was clipped by 7 bases and J by 0 bases, with 16 bases between them. Germline CDR1 and CDR2: LNHDA and SQIVND (reference sequence). CDR3: CASKYGGPFSGANVLTF. In DNA, the CDR3 is TGTGCCAGTAAATATGGGGGCCCTTTCTCTGGGGCCAACGTCCTGACTTTC.

The chain combines TRBV19 with TRBJ2-7; 7 bases fit TRBD1. There are 15 residues in the CDR3. Trimming removed 7 bases from V and 6 bases from J; junction bases left unmatched: 15. Germline assignment: CDR1 LNHDA and CDR2 SQIVND (reference sequence). CDR3 region: CASTYRDSVPGEQYF. The DNA of the CDR3 is TGTGCCAGTACCTACCGGGACAGCGTACCCGGCGAGCAGTACTTC.

This clone was seen once. J is TRBJ2-1 and V is TRBV5-1, with 8 positions matching TRBD1. Germline V CDR1 and CDR2: SGHRS, YFSETQ. Trimming took 4 bases from V and 8 from J; bases not matched to a gene: 14. The CDR3 covers 16 residues. The chain's CDR3 is CASSLTGAKNRDEQFF. DNA of the CDR3: TGCGCCAGCAGCCTGACAGGGGCCAAAAATCGGGATGAGCAGTTCTTC.

This clone was detected once. The chain joins TRBV5-6 to TRBJ1-2; the D is unclear. Trimming removed 0 bases from V and 6 bases from J, with 9 bases in between. The CDR3 runs to 13 residues. Looked up from germline, CDR1 is SGHDT and CDR2 is YYEEEE. The CDR3 DNA reads as TGTGCCAGCAGCTTGGCTACCGGGGATGGCTACACCTTC. This encodes CASSLATGDGYTF.

The chain joins TRBV27 to TRBJ2-2; tentatively, D is TRBD2 (6 bases). The CDR3 totals 12 residues. V was pared by 10 bases and J by 4 bases, with 10 bases between. The V gene's germline CDR1 is MNHEY and CDR2 SMNVEV (reference sequence). This chain's CDR3 is CATVGGTGELFF. The CDR3 coding sequence is TGTGCCACCGTGGGGGGCACCGGGGAGCTGTTTTTT.

V and J are TRBV5-1 and TRBJ2-3, with TRBD2 identical over 7 bases. This CDR3 spans 17 amino acids. Germline-derived CDR1 and CDR2 are SGHRS and YFSETQ. The trim removed 3 bases at V and 4 bases at J, leaving 14 bases unmatched. The CDR3 reads CASSSLRERDSSDTQYF. The CDR3 nucleotides are TGCGCCAGCAGCTCCTTGAGGGAGCGGGATTCTTCAGATACGCAGTATTTT.

This sequence joins TRBV6-5 and TRBJ2-5; TRBD2 matches at 7 bases. V lost 1 base to trimming and J lost 4 bases; unmatched junction nucleotides: 0. This CDR3 has 13 residues. Germline V CDR1 and CDR2: MNHEY, SVGAGI. The CDR3 coding sequence is TGTGCCAGCAGTTACTGGGAGGGAGAGACCCAGTACTTC. Its translation: CASSYWEGETQYF.

This clone has just one count. The rearrangement links TRBV19 to TRBJ2-1; 11 bases are a match to TRBD2. CDR3 length: 15 amino acids. With 8 bases clipped from V and 0 bases from J, the junction kept 3 bases outside the gene matches. Germline V gives CDR1 LNHDA, CDR2 SQIVND (reference sequence). CDR3 in amino acids: CASSGTSGSYNEQFF. The CDR3 DNA is TGTGCCAGTTCCGGGACTAGCGGCTCCTACAATGAGCAGTTCTTC.

Only one count was recorded for this clone. This chain links TRBV6-2 or TRBV6-3 with TRBJ1-1, with TRBD1 as a possible D gene (5 bases). The V end lost 2 bases, the J end lost 0 bases, and 7 bases lay between the germline ends. This CDR3 is 14 amino acids long. Germline CDR1 MNHEY, CDR2 SVGEGT. CDR3 DNA sequence: TGTGCCAGCAGTTACGGGGGGTTGAACACTGAAGCTTTCTTT. Translating it yields CASSYGGLNTEAFF.

This sequence joins TRBV3-1 (or the pseudogene TRBV3-2) and TRBJ2-3; the match to TRBD2 covers 13 bases. CDR3 length equals 18 residues. In germline, CDR1 is LGHDT, CDR2 YNNKEL (reference sequence). After removal of 4 bases from V and 0 bases from J, the junction contained 7 bases not matched to a gene. Here the CDR3 DNA reads TGTGCCAGCAGCCGGTGGACTAGCGGGAGTGGTAGCACAGATACGCAGTATTTT. It translates to CASSRWTSGSGSTDTQYF.